This note documents a single T cell receptor (beta chain) sequence. The V gene lost 2 bases and the J gene lost 5 bases, with 9 bases spanning the gap. CDR1 and CDR2 (germline): LNHDA, SQIVND (reference sequence). The length of the CDR3 is 14 residues. The data are from a study of technical replicates of blood from a handful of donors. Method: immunoSEQ multiplex PCR; TCRdb's copy keeps in-frame clones and lacks some. The sample holds 90,000 to 100,000 clones, approximately 95% seen once. The chain joins TRBV19 to TRBJ2-2, with D perhaps TRBD1 (5 bases). The sample comprised T cells isolated from PBMCs. The receptor comes from a human donor in good health. Here the CDR3 reads CASSILRGTGELFF. The CDR3 nucleotides read TGTGCCAGTAGTATATTAAGGGGAACCGGGGAGCTGTTTTTT.